This T cell receptor (beta chain) stems from a study of chemoradiotherapy in HPV16-positive cancers. Study-wide background: Functional T-cell assays on two HPV16-positive patients' cells defined candidate HPV-specific clones and common TCR motifs.

The germline CDR1 and CDR2 sequences are LNHNV and YYDKDF (reference sequence). The V and J ends lost 1 base and 7 bases respectively, with 8 bases between them. This CDR3 is 14 amino acids long. Repeated repertoire sampling spanned the course of chemoradiotherapy. Profiled with immunoSEQ multiplex PCR; TCRdb holds only in-frame clones, not every one. The profile covers about 24,000 clones, with around 94% appearing a single time and approximately 3% taken by the ten largest. The TCR originated in a human donor with HPV-associated anogenital cancer. The gene calls are TRBV15 and TRBJ1-6; D is perhaps TRBD1 (6 bases). This sample was gathered from a patient who underwent chemoradiotherapy. This chain's CDR3 is CATSRGQDNSPLHF. CDR3 bases: TGTGCCACCAGCAGAGGACAGGACAATTCACCCCTCCACTTT.